The next 20 T cell receptor beta chains were all read from a single sample in a study of shared clonotypes between healthy human individuals. Assay used: immunoSEQ multiplex PCR; TCRdb lists only in-frame clones, some missing. The repertoire has under 2.5 million clones, around 90% of them found once; the top ten carry around 0.4%. The sequenced sample was naive CD4+ T cells from PBMCs. Indicated subset: CD45RA+ positively selected. The receptors were sampled from a man younger than 35 in good health. Some clones in this sample may be carry-over from other donors' samples.

This clone was picked up one time. The V gene is TRBV2, the J gene TRBJ2-5; D call uncertain. The CDR3 extends over 15 amino acids. The V end lost 4 bases, the J end lost 5 bases, and 17 bases lay between the germline ends. CDR1 SNHLY and CDR2 FYNNEI come from the germline V gene. The CDR3 loop reads CASSVRTPRSETQYF. In DNA form, the CDR3 reads TGTGCCAGCAGTGTCCGGACCCCCCGGTCGGAGACCCAGTACTTC.

This rearrangement joins TRBV5-1 to TRBJ2-2, with 7 bases fitting TRBD1. V lost 0 bases to trimming and J lost 1 base; unmatched junction nucleotides: 3. The CDR3 extends over 16 amino acids. Germline CDR1 reads SGHRS; CDR2 reads YFSETQ. Here the CDR3 reads CASSLETGRNTGELFF. The CDR3 DNA reads TGCGCCAGCAGCTTGGAGACAGGGAGGAACACCGGGGAGCTGTTTTTT.

The CDR3 DNA sequence: TGTGCCAGCAGTTTAAGGCCCCCGGGTCAGCCCCAGCATTTT. It translates to CASSLRPPGQPQHF. This chain links TRBV28 with TRBJ1-5, with D uncertain. This CDR3 comprises 14 residues. Deletions cut 2 bases from V and 6 bases from J, with 11 bases between. Germline V CDR1 and CDR2: MDHEN, SYDVKM.

This clone was counted only a few times. Distinct nucleotide sequences in the sample also encode this CDR3. Here the CDR3 reads CASSGTGGYGYTF. CDR3 DNA: TGTGCCAGCAGTGGGACAGGGGGCTATGGCTACACCTTC. This sequence joins TRBV6-5 and TRBJ1-2; 11 nucleotides agree with TRBD1. The ends lost 5 bases at V and 4 bases at J; junction bases unmatched: 0. Germline V lookup: CDR1 MNHEY, CDR2 SVGAGI. The CDR3 has 13 amino acids.

The J gene is TRBJ2-5, the V gene TRBV6-5, with D uncertain. CDR3 length: 15 residues. V dropped 3 bases and J dropped 5 bases, with 16 bases sitting between them. Per germline, CDR1 MNHEY and CDR2 SVGAGI. CDR3 protein: CASSYDPSRTETQYF. The CDR3 nucleotides read TGTGCCAGCAGTTATGACCCTTCACGGACCGAGACCCAGTACTTC.

The chain links TRBV5-1 to TRBJ2-1; 9 bases align to TRBD2. Germline trimming cut 10 bases from V and 7 bases from J; bases unmatched to any gene: 9. CDR3 length: 13 amino acids. The V gene's germline CDR1 is SGHRS and CDR2 YFSETQ. The CDR3 region is CAGLAGPGNEQFF. The CDR3 bases are TGCGCCGGTCTAGCGGGGCCTGGGAATGAGCAGTTCTTC.

The gene calls are TRBV11-2 and TRBJ2-3; D gene uncertain. Trimming cost V 0 bases and J 5 bases, with 9 bases left between them. The CDR3 totals 14 residues. Germline V gene sequence: CDR1 SGHAT, CDR2 FQNNGV. The CDR3 nucleotides read TGTGCCAGCAGCTTAGATCGGTTAGGAGATACGCAGTATTTT. This sequence encodes CASSLDRLGDTQYF. The full variable domain, its missing parts supplied by reference TRBV11-2 and TRBJ2-3, is EAGVAQSPRYKIIEKRQSVAFWCNPISGHATLYWYQQILGQGPKLLIQFQNNGVVDDSQLPKDRFSAERLKGVDSTLKIQPAKLEDSAVYLCASSLDRLGDTQYFGPGTRLTVL.

The CDR3 DNA is TGTGCCAGTAGTATATCGAGCGGGAGAGTACAAGAGACCCAGTACTTC. Its translation: CASSISSGRVQETQYF. V and J are TRBV19 and TRBJ2-5, with TRBD2 identical over 8 bases. V shed 2 bases, J shed 2 bases, and the junction held 7 bases outside the gene matches. The CDR3 covers 16 residues. CDR1 and CDR2 from the germline V gene are LNHDA and SQIVND (reference sequence).

The gene calls are TRBV6-5 and TRBJ2-2, with 10 bases matching TRBD2. CDR3 length: 15 residues. The V and J ends lost 4 bases and 4 bases, in that order; junction bases with no gene match: 3. Per the germline V gene, CDR1 is MNHEY and CDR2 is SVGAGI. CDR3: CASSSLAGTTGELFF. The CDR3 DNA follows: TGTGCCAGCAGTTCACTAGCGGGAACCACCGGGGAGCTGTTTTTT.

This chain links TRBV5-1 with TRBJ2-5; no clear D gene. V lost 4 bases to trimming and J lost 3 bases, with 10 bases between them. The CDR3 loop spans 13 amino acids. Germline V gene sequence: CDR1 SGHRS, CDR2 YFSETQ. The CDR3 reads CASSPAIKETQYF. CDR3 sequence (DNA): TGCGCCAGCAGCCCGGCCATTAAAGAGACCCAGTACTTC. Based on the CDR3 plus reference TRBV5-1 and TRBJ2-5, the full variable domain is KAGVTQTPRYLIKTRGQQVTLSCSPISGHRSVSWYQQTPGQGLQFLFEYFSETQRNKGNFPGRFSGRQFSNSRSEMNVSTLELGDSALYLCASSPAIKETQYFGPGTRLLVL.

The gene calls are TRBV7-8 and TRBJ2-5, with 12 nucleotides matching TRBD2. The CDR3 covers 18 residues. From germline, CDR1 is SGHVS and CDR2 FQNEAQ. V lost 4 bases and J lost 5; bases outside the gene matches: 14. DNA of the CDR3: TGTGCCAGCAGCTCGGAGACTAGCGGGAGAACAATTCCTGAGACCCAGTACTTC. Its protein product is CASSSETSGRTIPETQYF.

This chain links TRBV6-5 with TRBJ1-4, with TRBD1 matching 7 bases. V lost 0 bases and J lost 4; bases outside the gene matches: 2. The CDR3 is 15 residues long. The germline CDR1 and CDR2 sequences are MNHEY and SVGAGI. CDR3 nucleotide sequence: TGTGCCAGCAGTTACTCGAGACAGGGTAATGAAAAACTGTTTTTT. Translation: CASSYSRQGNEKLFF.

Comments on this clone: Distinct nucleotide sequences in the sample also encode this CDR3. V and J are TRBV12-5 and TRBJ2-7; 7 bases agree with TRBD1. Per the germline V gene, CDR1 is LGHNT and CDR2 is FRNRAP. The length of the CDR3 is 13 residues. J lost 3 bases, V lost 1 base, and 0 bases had no gene match. CDR3: CASGLDRGYEQYF. DNA of the CDR3: TGTGCTAGTGGTTTGGACAGGGGCTACGAGCAGTACTTC.

The chain has TRBV28 and TRBJ2-2, with D possibly matching TRBD1 (6 bases). In germline, CDR1 is MDHEN, CDR2 SYDVKM. CDR3 size: 14 residues. Trimming took off 6 bases at V and 2 bases at J, with 10 bases between the two ends. CDR3 residues: CASRTGQNTGELFF. The CDR3 DNA sequence: TGTGCCAGCAGAACGGGACAAAACACCGGGGAGCTGTTTTTT.

The chain uses TRBV29-1 and TRBJ1-5; no clear D. V lost 5 bases and J lost 5, with 16 bases in between. Germline V gene lookup returns CDR1 SQVTM and CDR2 ANQGSEA. The CDR3 contains 14 residues. The CDR3 loop reads CSVIDRSLDQPQHF. The CDR3 DNA follows: TGCAGCGTTATCGACCGATCGCTAGATCAGCCCCAGCATTTT.

Notes on this clone: The sample carries other DNA sequences with the same CDR3. The chain employs TRBV30 and TRBJ1-2; D may be TRBD1 (5 bases). V was shortened by 1 base and J by 3 bases, with 9 bases between the two germline ends. Germline assignment: CDR1 GTSNPN and CDR2 SVGIG (reference sequence). The CDR3 is made up of 13 amino acids. The CDR3 loop is CAWSGGGYYGYTF. CDR3 nucleotides: TGTGCCTGGAGTGGGGGGGGTTACTATGGCTACACCTTC.

This clone has a handful of counts. Distinct nucleotide sequences in the sample also encode this CDR3. The chain employs TRBV7-9 and TRBJ1-1; D uncertain. Germline values: CDR1 SEHNR, CDR2 FQNEAQ (reference sequence). CDR3 length: 11 residues. Trimming removed 0 bases from V and 7 bases from J, with 3 bases in between. The CDR3 sequence: CASSLAVEAFF. The CDR3 DNA sequence: TGTGCCAGCAGCTTAGCAGTTGAAGCTTTCTTT.

The chain combines TRBV5-1 with TRBJ2-3; D not certain. This CDR3 comprises 14 residues. Germline CDR1 SGHRS, CDR2 YFSETQ. Trimming took 2 bases from V and 2 from J, leaving 9 bases between them. CDR3 region: CASSFEKTTDTQYF. The CDR3 DNA follows: TGCGCCAGCAGCTTCGAGAAAACCACAGATACGCAGTATTTT.

The J gene is TRBJ2-1, the V gene TRBV27; D may be TRBD2 (6 bases). The CDR3 consists of 14 residues. Germline V gives CDR1 MNHEY, CDR2 SMNVEV (reference sequence). Trimming took 5 bases from V and 3 from J, leaving 11 bases between them. The CDR3, as DNA: TGTGCCAGCAGTCCGGGACTTCTCTACAATGAGCAGTTCTTC. Translating gives CASSPGLLYNEQFF.

This chain links TRBV7-8 with TRBJ2-7, with D possibly matching TRBD2 (5 bases). Germline CDR1 SGHVS, CDR2 FQNEAQ. The CDR3 sequence is 15 residues long. V lost 4 bases to trimming and J lost 0 bases, with 13 bases between them. The CDR3 sequence: CASSYRPGFSYEQYF. CDR3 bases: TGTGCCAGCAGCTATAGACCGGGATTCTCCTACGAGCAGTACTTC. The whole variable domain, remainder taken from reference TRBV7-8 and TRBJ2-7, is GAGVSQSPRYKVAKRGQDVALRCDPISGHVSLFWYQQALGQGPEFLTYFQNEAQLDKSGLPSDRFFAERPEGSVSTLKIQRTQQEDSAVYLCASSYRPGFSYEQYFGPGTRLTVT.